The entry below describes one TCR beta chain. Germline V gives CDR1 SGDLS, CDR2 YYNGEE. The CDR3 runs 15 residues. V shed 3 bases, J shed 7 bases, and the junction held 7 bases outside the gene matches. In the original analysis: By means of reference gene primer amplification, nucleated cell counts were estimated. This table comes from immunoSEQ multiplex PCR, and its TCRdb copy is limited to in-frame clones, with some not included. V and J calls and clone size are as listed in that table; D and trimming were resolved from the DNA. Here the sample spans some 96,000 clones, about 90% being singletons. These data originate in a study of blood T cell repertoires in COVID-19. Study summary: Acute and convalescent COVID-19 specimens originated in the United States, Italy and Spain. PBMCs, B-cell-depleted T cells, or T cells were the source of the cDNA or gDNA that made up the material.

This TCR came from a man aged 30-40 years in a cohort sampled during active COVID-19. The gene calls are TRBV9 and TRBJ2-2, with 9 bases lining up with TRBD1. Sequenced: peripheral blood. The CDR3 sequence: CASSARDRVGGELFF. The CDR3, as DNA: TGTGCCAGCAGCGCCAGGGACAGGGTCGGCGGGGAGCTGTTTTTT.